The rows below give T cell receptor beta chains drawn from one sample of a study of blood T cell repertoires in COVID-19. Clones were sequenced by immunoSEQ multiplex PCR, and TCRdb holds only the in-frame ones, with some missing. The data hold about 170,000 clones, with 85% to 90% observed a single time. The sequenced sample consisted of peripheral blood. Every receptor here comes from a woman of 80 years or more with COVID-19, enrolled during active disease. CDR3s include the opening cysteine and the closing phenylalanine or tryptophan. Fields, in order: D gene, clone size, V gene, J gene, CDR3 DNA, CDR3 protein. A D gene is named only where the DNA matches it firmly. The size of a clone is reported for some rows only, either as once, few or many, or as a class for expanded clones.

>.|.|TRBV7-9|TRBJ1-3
TGTGCCAGCACCTCGACAGGTGGCAGGGGAAACACCATATATTTT
CASTSTGGRGNTIYF
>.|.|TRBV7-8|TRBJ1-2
TGTGCCAGCAGCTCCATACGGGTTTGGAATGGCTACACCTTC
CASSSIRVWNGYTF
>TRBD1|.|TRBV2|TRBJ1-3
TGTGCCAGCAGTGAACAGGGGGCTGGAAACACCATATATTTT
CASSEQGAGNTIYF
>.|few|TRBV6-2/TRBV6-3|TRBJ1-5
TGTGCCAGCAGTACCCCCCGGGATAATCAGCCCCAGCATTTT
CASSTPRDNQPQHF
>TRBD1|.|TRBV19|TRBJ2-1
TGTGCCAGTAAGAACAGGGGTCGAAGCGGAAGTCAAAACAATGAGCAGTTCTTC
CASKNRGRSGSQNNEQFF
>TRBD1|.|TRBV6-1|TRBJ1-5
TGTGCCAGCAGTGAGGGACAGACAGGGGATCAGCCCCAGCATTTT
CASSEGQTGDQPQHF
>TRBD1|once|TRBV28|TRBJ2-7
TGTGCCAGCACCGCCCCGGCAGGGGGCAGCTACGAGCAGTACTTC
CASTAPAGGSYEQYF
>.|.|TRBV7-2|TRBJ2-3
TGTGCCAGCAGCTTACGGCGGGATTGGACAGATACGCAGTATTTT
CASSLRRDWTDTQYF
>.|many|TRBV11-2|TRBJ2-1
TGTGCCAGCACGTTAGCGGATGTTAACAATGAGCAGTTCTTC
CASTLADVNNEQFF
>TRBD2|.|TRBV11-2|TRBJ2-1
TGTGCCAGCAGCCCGGGACTAGCGGGAGGGCATGAGCAGTTCTTC
CASSPGLAGGHEQFF
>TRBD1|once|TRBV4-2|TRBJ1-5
TGTGCCAGCAGCCCGGGGACAGCGGGAGAACAGCCCCAGCATTTT
CASSPGTAGEQPQHF
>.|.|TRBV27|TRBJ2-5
TGTGCCAGCAGTTTGTACAGGGAGGGAGAGACCCAGTACTTC
CASSLYREGETQYF
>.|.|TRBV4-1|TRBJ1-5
TGCGCCAGCAGTCAAGCGGAGGAGCAGCCCCAGCATTTT
CASSQAEEQPQHF
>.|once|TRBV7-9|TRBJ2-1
TGTGCCAGCAGCGCACTTGGAGCGGGCCAATACAATGAGCAGTTCTTC
CASSALGAGQYNEQFF
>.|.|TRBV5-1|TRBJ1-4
TGCGCCAGCAGGGTTCGGGGGGAATCTAATGAAAAACTGTTTTTT
CASRVRGESNEKLFF
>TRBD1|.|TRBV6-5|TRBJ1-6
TGTGCCAGCAGTTACTCCGGGACAGGGTTGCGTTCACCCCTCCACTTT
CASSYSGTGLRSPLHF
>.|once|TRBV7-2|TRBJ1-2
TGTGCCAGCAGCTTAGGTAGGGGAGGGGACTATGGCTACACCTTC
CASSLGRGGDYGYTF
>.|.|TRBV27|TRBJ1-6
TGTGCCAGCAGTCCACGACAGGCTAATTCACCCCTCCACTTT
CASSPRQANSPLHF
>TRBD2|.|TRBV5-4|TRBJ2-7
TGTGCCAGCAGCTTGGTAGGAGGACTAGGCGAGCAGTACTTC
CASSLVGGLGEQYF
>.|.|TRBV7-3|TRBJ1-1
TGTGCCAGCAGCTTACAGGGGAGTCTCACTGAAGCTTTCTTT
CASSLQGSLTEAFF
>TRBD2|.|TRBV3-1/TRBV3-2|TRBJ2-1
TGTGCCAGCAGCGGACTAGCGAGAGAGCAGTTCTTC
CASSGLAREQFF
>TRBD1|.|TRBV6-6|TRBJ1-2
TGTGCCAGCAGACCGACAGGGAGGAACTATGGCTACACCTTC
CASRPTGRNYGYTF
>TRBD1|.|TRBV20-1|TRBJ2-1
TGCAGTGCTAGTTACCGGGACAGGGTTGCAGATGAGCAGTTCTTC
CSASYRDRVADEQFF
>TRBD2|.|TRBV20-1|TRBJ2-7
TGCAGTGCTAGTCCTAGCGGGAGAGGGTCCTACGAGCAGTACTTC
CSASPSGRGSYEQYF
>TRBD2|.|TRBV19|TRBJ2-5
TGTGCCAGTAGCGGACTAGTGGTGGAGACCCAGTACTTC
CASSGLVVETQYF
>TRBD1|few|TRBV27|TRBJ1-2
TGTGCCAGCAGACCAGCGGGGACAGGGCATGGCTACACCTTC
CASRPAGTGHGYTF
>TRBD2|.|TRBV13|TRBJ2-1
TGTGCCAGCACCGGGGGGACCCGACAGTTCTTC
CASTGGTRQFF
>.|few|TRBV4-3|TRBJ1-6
TGCGCCAGCAGCCAGCAACAGGGTTCGTTTAATTCACCCCTCCACTTT
CASSQQQGSFNSPLHF
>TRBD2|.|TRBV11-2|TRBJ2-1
TGTGCCAGCAGCATGCCCGGGACTAGCATTAATGAGCAGTTCTTC
CASSMPGTSINEQFF
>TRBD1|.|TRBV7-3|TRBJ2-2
TGTGCCAGCAGCATACAGGGGGGCACCGGGGAGCTGTTTTTT
CASSIQGGTGELFF
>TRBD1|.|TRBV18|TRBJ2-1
TGTGCCAGCTCTCAGGGGGATGAGCAGTTCTTC
CASSQGDEQFF
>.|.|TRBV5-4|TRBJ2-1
TGTGCCAGCAGCTCTGGCCAGGGGGGCCACAATGAGCAGTTCTTC
CASSSGQGGHNEQFF
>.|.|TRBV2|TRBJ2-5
TGTGCCAGCAGTAGGGAGTACCAAGAGACCCAGTACTTC
CASSREYQETQYF
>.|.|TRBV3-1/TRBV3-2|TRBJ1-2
TGTGCCAGCAGCCAAGATTATACAGGGAGTGGCTACACCTTC
CASSQDYTGSGYTF
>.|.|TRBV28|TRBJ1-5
TGTGCCAGCATACGCGACAGCTTCTTCAATCAGCCCCAGCATTTT
CASIRDSFFNQPQHF
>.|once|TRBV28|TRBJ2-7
TGTGCCAGCAGTTTGTCCTACTACGAGCAGTACTTC
CASSLSYYEQYF
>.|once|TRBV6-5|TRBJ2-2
TGTGCCAGCAGTTACGGGACAATCAACACCGGGGAGCTGTTTTTT
CASSYGTINTGELFF
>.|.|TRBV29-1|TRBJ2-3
TGCAGCTACCGGGATACGCAGTATTTT
CSYRDTQYF
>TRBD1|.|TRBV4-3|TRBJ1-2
TGCGCCAGCAGCCAAGAGACAGGACAGGGGCTAGGAGGCTACACCTTC
CASSQETGQGLGGYTF
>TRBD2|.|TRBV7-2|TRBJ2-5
TGTGCCAGCAGCTTAAGTACTGCGGGAGGGCAAGAGACCCAGTACTTC
CASSLSTAGGQETQYF
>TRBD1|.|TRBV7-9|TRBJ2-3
TGTGCCAGCAGCCAGCGGACAGGACCAGATACGCAGTATTTT
CASSQRTGPDTQYF
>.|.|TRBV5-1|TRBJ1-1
TGCGCCAGCAGCTTACCGGGAGGTGAAGCTTTCTTT
CASSLPGGEAFF
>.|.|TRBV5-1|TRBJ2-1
TGCGCCAGCAGCGCCGAGGTAGCGGAGGGCGGGAATGAGCAGTTCTTC
CASSAEVAEGGNEQFF
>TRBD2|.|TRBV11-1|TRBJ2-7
TGTGCCAGCAGCCCTCGAGTCGCGGGAGCAAACGAGCAGTACTTC
CASSPRVAGANEQYF
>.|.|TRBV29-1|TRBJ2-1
TGCAGCGTTGAAGGAGGATACAATGAGCAGTTCTTC
CSVEGGYNEQFF